The entry below gives a single TCR beta chain sequence along with its context. This sample is part of a study of control samples from healthy donors and cancer patients. TCRdb's copy holds only in-frame clones and misses some; the assay was immunoSEQ multiplex PCR. The top ten clones hold 2.8% of a sample with fewer than 85,000 clones, around 93% of them seen once. This CDR3 region has 13 residues. Looked up from germline, CDR1 is SGHTA and CDR2 is FQGTGA. V lost 6 bases, J lost 10 bases, and 13 bases lay in between. The chain combines TRBV7-3 with TRBJ1-6, with D maybe TRBD1 (6 bases). The TCR comes from a woman aged 25 to 39 in good health. The material sequenced was blood. The CDR3 sequence is CASSWTGTSPLHF. CDR3 nucleotide sequence: TGTGCCAGCAGTTGGACCGGGACATCACCCCTCCACTTT.